The sequence of this T cell receptor (beta chain) was determined in a study of T cells after yellow fever vaccination (dated by TCRdb to between 2019 and 2020). Describing the broader study: The SMART-Seq v4 Ultra Low Input RNA kit was used to prepare libraries from fractions with low cell numbers. To track T-cell clones before and after primary and booster YFV17D yellow fever vaccination, bulk TCR alpha and beta repertoires were sequenced longitudinally. The cohort comprised two healthy male donors, one aged 18 to 29 and one aged 30 to 40 years. Blood was drawn at multiple timepoints before and after primary and secondary immunization, with bulk PBMC replicates and cell subsets isolated. The paper's findings and limits, for the study overall: Because only a couple of donors were included in the study, the extent to which the findings can be generalized is limited. Compared with the primary T-cell response, the secondary T-cell response was weaker but faster, peaking on day 5 rather than day 15. Computational filtering was required because FACS-sorted repertoires could contain abundant contaminating clonotypes from the bulk population. Most clones expanded after primary vaccination (about 95% of CD4 and roughly 90% of CD8) were re-detected after the booster, suggesting that broad memory maintenance occurred. A small share of clonotypes was detected in both CD4 and CD8 compartments, with the overlap likely arising from convergent recombination.

Trimming removed 11 bases from V and 8 bases from J, leaving 7 bases between the germline ends. Spanning cysteine to phenylalanine, the CDR3 consists of 9 amino acids. Only the CDR3 part of the read is kept: 27 bases, read in frame from the first base. For CDR1 and CDR2, the germline V gene (reference sequence) lists MNHEY and SMNVEV. This clonotype was found many times. Its antigen has not been determined. No base-level quality is on record; no much larger clone is a single base apart. The treatment or condition label for this specimen denotes: live attenuated yellow fever vaccine strain. A standard Ficoll-Paque protocol was used to isolate PBMCs from peripheral blood. CD4 and CD8 T-cell fractions were isolated with Dynabeads CD4 and CD8 positive selection kits. TriZol was used to extract RNA from bulk PBMCs, from CD4 and CD8 fractions, and from dextramer-positive and dextramer-negative fractions.

TCR cDNA was synthesized by 5'RACE template switching, through which a universal primer site and unique molecular identifiers were introduced. Priming of cDNA synthesis was performed from both the TCR alpha and TCR beta constant segments. Two PCR steps were used to amplify libraries, with sample barcodes and sequencing adapters being added in the second step. Libraries were sequenced on Illumina HiSeq 2500 (2x100 bp) or NovaSeq (2x150 bp). Turning to the authors' computational methods: MIGEC handled demultiplexing of reads and collapsing into UMI consensus sequences, while MiXCR performed V(D)J alignment. Clonotypes responding to the vaccine were identified with edgeR on replicate PBMC samples, with the criteria of FDR below 0.01 and a log2 fold change above 5 up to day 15. Bulk clonotypes were assigned CD4 or CD8 identity according to which sequenced CD4 or CD8 repertoire held them at higher abundance. TCRdb's own reprocessing of the public reads used fastp at Q25 and MiXCR and kept productive beta chains. Every distinct CDR3 protein forms one entry, paired with its most common genes and DNA. The V and J calls shown here were made by TCRdb, not taken from the authors' results. The table for this sample lists some 63,000 distinct CDR3 sequences; 6% to 7.5% of them were counted only once. The ten largest clones add up to just over 35% of the sample.

The receptor comes from a man younger than 45 who received the YFV17D yellow fever vaccine. The sequence links TRBV27 to TRBJ1-3, and the D gene may be TRBD1, 5 bases matching. The material was CD8+ T cells sorted from PBMCs, obtained 15 days after the yellow fever booster vaccination. The CDR3 region: CAGGDTIYF. The sequenced DNA: TGTGCCGGGGGGGACACCATATATTTT.